This record looks at one TCR beta chain sequence and its context. Its specific antigen is unknown. Per-nucleotide qualities are absent, and no much larger clonotype sits a single base away. The CDR3 covers 14 residues, taking in both the cysteine and the phenylalanine. Only CDR3 DNA is held: 42 bases, read in frame from base 1. The germline V gene encodes CDR1 MNHEY and CDR2 SVGAGI. V is shortened by 6 bases, J by 7 bases, and the region joining them spans 18 bases. This sample stems from a study of T cell responses to AZD1222 COVID-19 vaccine (dated by TCRdb to the early 2020s). Notes on the research overall: A total of 233 trial participants underwent TCR sequencing, of whom about 210 had received two doses of AZD1222 and some 25 had received two doses of the MenACWY control vaccine. Trial participants were enrolled by age into 18-55, 56-69 and 70-plus year subgroups, with approximately 150, 30 and 60 TCR-sequenced participants respectively.

The investigation overall reported the following: The whole spike protein was spanned by vaccine-associated CD4 TCRs, and dominant responses were seen in regions 160-218 and 743-854. Reportedly, close to half of the unique spike-specific TCRs recognized epitopes lying outside the regions that are mutated in the B.1.351 and B.1.1.7 variants. Conclusions about previously exposed vaccinees are limited, since just six or seven AZD1222 recipients were seropositive for SARS-CoV-2 at baseline. Participants were mostly white British and included more females than males, and it was suggested by the authors that clonal diversity may have been underestimated. In the small 56-69-year group, the increase in depth fell short of significance, most likely because of low power. Because no day 14 peak-response samples were available, the repertoires could be characterized only after the peak T cell response. A significant rise in spike-specific TCR breadth and depth was observed after two AZD1222 doses relative to day 0 and relative to MenACWY recipients.

The CDR3 regions of human TCRbeta chains were analyzed by immunosequencing. Concerning the study's data processing: TCRs in the repertoires were matched against a reference library of SARS-CoV-2-specific TCRs that had been generated with the MIRA antigen-specificity platform. Breadth was defined as the fraction of unique TCRs that were SARS-CoV-2-associated, and depth was defined as the fraction of total T cells that were SARS-CoV-2-associated. Using the MIRA data, each spike-specific TCR was mapped to the spike region that the TCR reacts to and placed in a CD4 or CD8 class. Log10-transformed breadth and depth values were compared by one-way ANOVA with Sidak's multiple comparisons tests. TCRdb provides this immuneACCESS table in a form limited to in-frame rearrangements. Some clones are lacking; in checked studies, under half of them reflect an unresolved V gene, and why the rest are absent is not known. The DNA was the basis for D and trimming; V, J and clone size are from that table. Recorded for this sample are approximately 150,000 clones; around 89% of them occurred a single time. Of the sample, approximately 4.5% is held by the ten largest clones.

The sample's time point label is to be understood as: about 28 days (+/-7) after the second vaccine dose. Because spike-specific TCR depth and breadth did not differ between the two schedules, AZD1222 recipients who got a second dose at roughly 4 weeks were pooled with those who got a second dose at roughly 12 weeks. The vaccinee samples were drawn from two UK trials, COV001 and COV002, one of which was a single-blind randomized controlled phase 2/3 trial testing AZD1222 (ChAdOx1 nCoV-19) in healthy adults. For TCRbeta chain sequencing, PBMC samples were collected from trial participants at day 0 and at day 28 after the second dose.

The material was peripheral blood, obtained 28 days after the second AZD1222 dose. This TCR was sampled from an adult who received the AZD1222 COVID-19 vaccine. The sequence is built from TRBV6-5 and TRBJ1-2; the D gene is not confidently resolved. The CDR3 protein is CASRRALESSGYTF. The DNA is TGTGCCAGCAGACGGGCCCTGGAGAGTAGTGGCTACACCTTC.